Presented here are 11 T cell receptor beta chains from one specimen sequenced in a study of Graves' ophthalmopathy and Graves' hyperthyroidism (dated by TCRdb to 2016 to 2018). The sequencer listed for this sample is Illumina HiSeq 2000. TCR beta CDR3 regions were amplified from RNA transcripts for repertoire sequencing. The first round was an RT-PCR using HTBI primers with the Qiagen OneStep RT-PCR kit, and this first round was followed by a second-round multiplex PCR, then size selection and purification. Through fastp at Q25 and MiXCR, TCRdb rebuilt clones from the public reads, retaining in-frame beta chains. Each entry is one CDR3 protein sequence, shown with its most common DNA and genes. This sample is represented by almost 750,000 distinct CDR3 sequences; roughly 40% of them were singletons. Clones ranked in the top ten supply approximately 46% of the sample. Input material: peripheral blood. These receptor sequences come from an adult man with Graves' ophthalmopathy.

This chain links TRBV9 with TRBJ1-4, with 7 bases matching TRBD1. From germline, CDR1 is SGDLS and CDR2 YYNGEE. The length of the CDR3 is 16 residues. V was pared by 3 bases and J by 7 bases, with 12 bases of the junction left unmatched. The CDR3 reads CASSGSRTGSIEKLFF. The CDR3 bases are TGTGCCAGCAGCGGCAGCCGGACAGGATCCATTGAAAAACTGTTTTTT. Full variable domain (rest looked up from reference TRBV9 and TRBJ1-4): DSGVTQTPKHLITATGQRVTLRCSPRSGDLSVYWYQQSLDQGLQFLIQYYNGEERAKGNILERFSAQQFPDLHSELNLSSLELGDSALYFCASSGSRTGSIEKLFFGSGTQLSVL.

This clonotype was observed a handful of times. The CDR3 sequence is CSASKAEGVDYEQYF. The CDR3 DNA follows: TGCAGTGCTAGTAAGGCGGAGGGAGTAGACTACGAGCAGTACTTC. The chain couples TRBV20-1 to TRBJ2-7, with D possibly matching TRBD2 (6 bases). This CDR3 has 15 residues. CDR1 and CDR2 (germline): DFQATT, SNEGSKA (reference sequence). Trimming removed 3 bases from V and 3 bases from J, with 18 bases in between.

The V and J genes are TRBV2 and TRBJ1-2, with D tentatively TRBD1 (6 bases). Germline values: CDR1 SNHLY, CDR2 FYNNEI. V lost 2 bases to trimming and J lost 1 base, with 14 bases between them. The CDR3 length is 16 residues. The CDR3 DNA reads as TGTGCCAGCAGTGAACGCGGGGCAGGGGTTAACTATGGCTACACCTTC. Translation gives CASSERGAGVNYGYTF. Drawing the rest from reference TRBV2 and TRBJ1-2, the complete variable domain is EPEVTQTPSHQVTQMGQEVILRCVPISNHLYFYWYRQILGQKVEFLVSFYNNEISEKSEIFDDQFSVERPDGSNFTLKIRSTKLEDSAMYFCASSERGAGVNYGYTFGSGTRLTVV.

The genes are TRBV5-1 and TRBJ1-2; 10 nucleotides match TRBD1. The CDR3 runs 14 residues. The V segment lost 2 bases and the J segment 12 bases; nucleotides outside the gene matches: 10. Germline V gene lookup returns CDR1 SGHRS and CDR2 YFSETQ. Here the CDR3 DNA reads TGCGCCAGCAGCTTAACCGGGACAGGGGCTGGAAACACCTTC. Translated: CASSLTGTGAGNTF.

This clonotype has a handful of counts. The gene calls are TRBV9 and TRBJ2-2, with TRBD1 identical over 10 bases. The germline V gene has CDR1 SGDLS and CDR2 YYNGEE. V trimming: 3 bases; J trimming: 3 bases; junction bases outside the gene matches: 2. This CDR3 contains 15 residues. The chain's CDR3 is CASSEGTGDTGELFF. The DNA for the CDR3 is TGTGCCAGCAGCGAGGGGACAGGGGACACCGGGGAGCTGTTTTTT.

This clonotype was detected a few times. The chain combines TRBV2 with TRBJ2-3, with 7 bases identical to TRBD1. With 5 bases clipped from V and 6 bases from J, the junction kept 11 bases outside the gene matches. The length of the CDR3 is 15 residues. In germline, CDR1 is SNHLY, CDR2 FYNNEI. The DNA for the CDR3 is TGTGCCAGCAGTAGGGGGCTTACTGACGTCGATACGCAGTATTTT. Its translation: CASSRGLTDVDTQYF.

Worth noting for this clonotype: Likely a read error: the CDR3 ends without its conserved phenylalanine or tryptophan. It is unclear where the CDR3 begins or ends on the DNA, so no DNA is shown, and the CDR3 is as TCRdb lists it. V gene TRBV10-3 combines with J gene TRBJ1-2; the D call TRBD1 from the table was never checked on the DNA. Germline-derived CDR1 and CDR2 are ENHRY and SYGVKD. Both ends counted, the CDR3 spans 12 residues. Here the CDR3 reads CAISESGEGSSY.

This clonotype was detected only a few times. The chain uses TRBV19 and TRBJ2-2; D is possibly TRBD2 (5 bases). Germline CDR1 reads LNHDA; CDR2 reads SQIVND (reference sequence). The V gene lost 8 bases and the J gene lost 4 bases, with 14 bases spanning the gap. This CDR3 is built from 14 residues. Written as DNA, the CDR3 is TGTGCCAGTGGTTATGGGAGCTCCACCGGGGAGCTGTTTTTT. As protein: CASGYGSSTGELFF. The complete variable domain, with remaining parts taken from reference TRBV19 and TRBJ2-2, reads DGGITQSPKYLFRKEGQNVTLSCEQNLNHDAMYWYRQDPGQGLRLIYYSQIVNDFQKGDIAEGYSVSREKKESFPLTVTSAQKNPTAFYLCASGYGSSTGELFFGEGSRLTVL.

This chain links TRBV9 with TRBJ1-1; TRBD1 is a possible D gene (6 bases). Germline CDR1 and CDR2: SGDLS and YYNGEE. The V end was cut by 5 bases, the J end by 5 bases, with 16 bases between. The CDR3 is 14 residues long. CDR3 amino acids: CASSSKGHETEAFF. The CDR3 DNA is TGTGCCAGCAGTTCAAAGGGACATGAGACTGAAGCTTTCTTT.

Concerning this clonotype itself: A much larger clone sits a single nucleotide away, making a read error possible. The chain combines TRBV20-1 with TRBJ2-5; 7 positions match TRBD1. CDR3 size: 12 residues. J was trimmed by 4 bases and V by 5 bases; bases with no gene match: 4. From germline, CDR1 is DFQATT and CDR2 SNEGSKA (reference sequence). DNA for the CDR3: TGCAGTGCTGCGGACAGGCGAGAGACCCAGTACTTC. It codes for CSAADRRETQYF.

CDR3 region: CASRFRDRGLRDYGYTF. In DNA form, the CDR3 reads TGTGCCAGCAGGTTCAGGGACAGGGGGCTTAGGGACTATGGCTACACCTTC. V usage is TRBV25-1 and J usage is TRBJ1-2; 12 bases are a match to TRBD1. Per the germline V gene, CDR1 is MGHDK and CDR2 is SYGVNS. The CDR3 has 17 residues. Losses at the gene ends were 6 bases for V and 3 bases for J; bases not matched to a gene: 11.